This T cell receptor beta chain came from a study of T cells in Graves' hyperthyroidism and ophthalmopathy. For this clonotype: Antigen: not known.

TCR beta CDR3 regions were amplified from RNA transcripts. With the HTBI primer set, the TCR CDR3 went through a first round of RT-PCR. TCRdb redid the calling of the multiplex PCR reads with MiXCR, one entry per CDR3 protein. The sample has 300,000 to 400,000 distinct CDR3 sequences, 21% seen once. Diagnoses were made from clinical symptoms, serum measures (thyroxine and TRAb), thyroid ultrasound and orbital computed tomography. Using around 10 ml of fresh peripheral blood, PBMCs were prepared. Regarding the study as a whole: Most thyroid clonotypes expanded above 0.001 were also detected in blood. Stable hyperthyroidism was separated from ophthalmopathy by a model based on 13 V-J features.

Per the germline V gene, CDR1 is MDHEN and CDR2 is SYDVKM. V was clipped by 6 bases and J by 2 bases, with 18 bases between them. The CDR3 has 16 residues. This sequence originates from a woman aged 45-65 years with Graves' hyperthyroidism. The chain couples TRBV28 to TRBJ2-3, with D tentatively TRBD1 (6 bases). Specimen: blood. CDR3 protein: CASSSLGARVTDTQYF. DNA for the CDR3: TGTGCCAGCAGCTCCTTGGGGGCGCGGGTCACAGATACGCAGTATTTT.